This T cell receptor beta chain is drawn from a study of regulatory and conventional T cells in RAG deficiency. Study results and limitations: In Omenn syndrome, sorted "Tregs" may be peripherally activated cells. In Omenn syndrome, Treg and Tconv repertoires overlapped >80%.

A word on this clone: Its antigen is unknown.

Sequenced by immunoSEQ multiplex PCR; TCRdb stores in-frame clones only, minus some. The top ten clones hold less than 1.5% of a sample with roughly 11,000 clones, roughly 94% of them seen once. Genomic DNA came from blood regulatory T cells gated CD4+ CD25-high CD127-low. Trimming removed 3 bases from V and 1 base from J; junction bases left unmatched: 0. This CDR3 contains 14 residues. Germline V gene sequence: CDR1 LNHDA, CDR2 SQIVND (reference sequence). This sample also appeared in a second study, on regulatory T cells. That source adds: The PCR used 52 TRBV and 13 TRBJ primers.

The chain carries TRBV19 and TRBJ2-3, with 8 bases aligning to TRBD1. Sequencing input: CD127- CD25+ CD4+ Tregs sorted from blood. The TCR sequence derives from a human donor in good health. Written as DNA, the CDR3 is TGTGCCAGTAGTATGACAGGGGGCACAGATACGCAGTATTTT. Its protein is CASSMTGGTDTQYF.